This TCR beta chain was captured in a study of blood T cell repertoires in COVID-19. Trimming pared 3 bases from V and 1 base from J, leaving 13 bases between. The germline gives CDR1 LNHDA, CDR2 SQIVND (reference sequence). The CDR3 runs to 16 residues. Authors' data handling: Quantification of nucleated cells was approximated via reference gene primer amplification. Method: immunoSEQ multiplex PCR; TCRdb's copy keeps in-frame clones and lacks some. The D gene and trimming were derived from the DNA, and the V and J assignments and clone size from that table. The repertoire holds 25,000 to 30,000 clones, with approximately 84% as singletons.

Sequenced sample: peripheral blood. The TCR was taken from an elderly man with active COVID-19. The chain employs TRBV19 and TRBJ2-4; possible D gene TRBD2, 5 bases. As DNA, the CDR3 is TGTGCCAGTAGTATTTGGGGTGCGGGTGCCAAAAACATTCAGTACTTC. Protein product: CASSIWGAGAKNIQYF.